This T cell receptor beta chain was identified in a study of identical twins. The study, taken as a whole, reports: Models underestimated how often monozygotic twins shared out-of-frame TCR alpha. Carriage of fewer insertions was seen in abundant cord blood beta clonotypes, whereas memory repertoires showed none. Less excess twin sharing appeared in beta out-of-frame sequences.

A single record per CDR3 protein comes from TCRdb applying MiXCR to the 5' RACE reads. The table lists fewer than 650,000 distinct CDR3 sequences, about 7.6% of them singletons, with 1.5% to 2% in the top ten. This clonotype was seen many times. Its antigen is not known. At one boundary the junction diverges from the germline segment, which might be a read error. Every sampled donor was Caucasian and healthy. The CDR3 is made up of 17 amino acids. CDR1 and CDR2 (germline): MGHRA, YSYEKL. The data were also submitted as part of a second study, on yellow fever vaccine responses in identical twins.

The chain couples TRBV4-1 to TRBJ1-4, with 7 bases identical to TRBD1. Material for sequencing was PBMCs. The sequence was obtained from a woman under 30 in good health. The CDR3 sequence: CASSQFLQGLRNGKLFF. Written as DNA, the CDR3 is TGCGCCAGCAGCCAGTTTTTACAGGGGCTTCGGAATGGAAAACTGTTTTTT.